The following is a T cell receptor (beta chain) sequence with its context. Deletions cut 1 base from V and 5 bases from J, with 9 bases between. The CDR3 is 13 residues long. Looked up from germline, CDR1 is LGHDT and CDR2 is YNNKEL (reference sequence). The sample is drawn from a study of type 1 regulatory T cells. Overall study: An in vitro protocol generated T-allo10, a Tr1-enriched, alloantigen-specific CD4 T cell product.

TCRdb re-analysed the reads in MiXCR, keeping a single row per CDR3 protein. The sample includes some 90,000 distinct CDR3 sequences, roughly a third of them seen just once. The source of this sequence is a human donor in good health. Material: CD4+ T cells, either the whole sample or a sorted fraction (not recorded which). The chain couples TRBV3-1 to TRBJ2-7; tentatively, D is TRBD1 (5 bases). The CDR3 loop is CASSQGARDEQYF. The CDR3 coding sequence is TGTGCCAGCAGCCAAGGGGCCAGGGACGAGCAGTACTTC.